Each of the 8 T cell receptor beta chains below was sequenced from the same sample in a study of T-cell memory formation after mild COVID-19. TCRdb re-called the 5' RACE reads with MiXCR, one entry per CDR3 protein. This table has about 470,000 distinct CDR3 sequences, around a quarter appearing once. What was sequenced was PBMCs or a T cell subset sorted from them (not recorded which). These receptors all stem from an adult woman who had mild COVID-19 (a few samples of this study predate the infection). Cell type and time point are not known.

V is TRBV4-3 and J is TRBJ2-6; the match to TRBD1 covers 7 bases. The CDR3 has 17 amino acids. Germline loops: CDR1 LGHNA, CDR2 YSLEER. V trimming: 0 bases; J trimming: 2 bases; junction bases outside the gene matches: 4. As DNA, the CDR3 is TGCGCCAGCAGCCAAGATTGGGGGACAGCTGGGGCCAACGTCCTGACTTTC. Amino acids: CASSQDWGTAGANVLTF.

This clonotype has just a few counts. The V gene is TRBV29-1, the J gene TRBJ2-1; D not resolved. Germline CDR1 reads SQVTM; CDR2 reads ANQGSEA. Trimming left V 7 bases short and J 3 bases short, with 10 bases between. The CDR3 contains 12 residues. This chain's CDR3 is CSAPWDYNEQFF. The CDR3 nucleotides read TGCAGCGCTCCCTGGGACTACAATGAGCAGTTCTTC.

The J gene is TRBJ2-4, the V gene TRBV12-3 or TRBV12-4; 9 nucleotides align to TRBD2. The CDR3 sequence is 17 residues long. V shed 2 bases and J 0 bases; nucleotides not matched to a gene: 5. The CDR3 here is CASSLYSGSGAKNIQYF. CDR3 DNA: TGTGCCAGCAGTTTATATAGCGGGAGTGGAGCCAAAAACATTCAGTACTTC.

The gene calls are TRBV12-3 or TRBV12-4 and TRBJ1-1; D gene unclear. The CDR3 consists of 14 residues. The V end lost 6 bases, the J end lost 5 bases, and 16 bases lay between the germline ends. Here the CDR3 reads CASSPFQAGTEAFF. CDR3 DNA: TGTGCCAGCAGCCCGTTTCAGGCTGGAACTGAAGCTTTCTTT.

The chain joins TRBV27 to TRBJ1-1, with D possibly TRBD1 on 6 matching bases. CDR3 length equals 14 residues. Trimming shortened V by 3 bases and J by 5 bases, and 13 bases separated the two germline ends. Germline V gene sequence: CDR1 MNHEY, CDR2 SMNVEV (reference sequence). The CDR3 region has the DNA TGTGCCAGCAGTTTCTGGGGGCGGGATACTGAAGCTTTCTTT. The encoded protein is CASSFWGRDTEAFF.

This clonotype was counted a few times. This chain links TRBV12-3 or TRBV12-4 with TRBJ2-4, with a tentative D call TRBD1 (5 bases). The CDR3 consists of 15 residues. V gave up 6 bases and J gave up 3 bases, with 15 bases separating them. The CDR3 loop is CASSEIQGVKNIQYF. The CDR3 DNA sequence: TGTGCCAGCAGCGAAATCCAGGGCGTCAAAAACATTCAGTACTTC.

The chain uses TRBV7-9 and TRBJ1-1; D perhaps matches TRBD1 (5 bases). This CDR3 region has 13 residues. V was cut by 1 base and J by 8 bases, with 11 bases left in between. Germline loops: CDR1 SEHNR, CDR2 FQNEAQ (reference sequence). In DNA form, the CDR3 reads TGTGCCAGCAGCTTAGGTGGGGGGAAGGAAGCTTTCTTT. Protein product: CASSLGGGKEAFF.

The CDR3 region has the DNA TGTGCCAGCAGTGGGGGGACAGGGGGTTACGAGCAGTACTTC. Translated: CASSGGTGGYEQYF. The chain employs TRBV6-1 and TRBJ2-7; 11 nucleotides line up with TRBD1. The trim removed 4 bases at V and 4 bases at J, leaving 3 bases unmatched. The CDR3 is 14 amino acids. Germline CDR1 reads MNHNS; CDR2 reads SASEGT.